The present entry profiles one T cell receptor (beta chain) with its context. What antigen it recognizes has not been identified. Per-base qualities were not stored, and no clone one base away is much larger. The TCRbeta CDR3 regions were amplified in a multiplexed two-step PCR with Vbeta-specific forward primers and Jbeta-specific reverse primers. The TCRbeta libraries were sequenced on an Illumina instrument via the immunoSEQ service. The original pipeline was this. IMGT annotation was used to assign V, D and J genes, and synthetic CDR3 analogues were used to correct counts for multiplex PCR bias. In the immunoSEQ Analyzer, repertoire clonality was calculated as one minus the normalized Shannon entropy. Fisher's exact test with Benjamini-Hochberg false discovery rate control was used to define clonal expansion, with two-tailed P<0.01. Not all clones reach the TCRdb copy of this immuneACCESS table, which keeps in-frame sequences only. Checked studies attribute under half of the gap to unresolved V genes and leave the rest unexplained. That table furnishes V, J and clone size, whereas the DNA furnished D and trimming. The sample records tens of thousands of clones, 80% to 90% of which are singletons. Jointly, the top ten make up about 0.7% of the sample.

The data were obtained in a study of regulatory dendritic cells for organ transplantation (dated by TCRdb to the late 2010s). Some background on the complete study: Regulatory dendritic cells were generated from monocytes cultured with vitamin D3 on days 0 and 4 and IL-10 on day 4. On day 6, LPS was added to the DC cultures to test how the DCs responded to a strong maturation-inducing agent. The TCRbeta repertoires of sorted naive and memory CD4+ and CD8+ T cells were sequenced before and after allostimulation with regulatory or mature dendritic cells. What the research found in general, with its limitations: Highly diverse repertoires were observed in naive CD4+ and CD8+ T cells, whereas lower diversity was observed in memory cells, and the most oligoclonal repertoires were found in memory CD8+ cells. In both subjects, allostimulation led to expansion of memory CD8+ clones, although regulatory dendritic cells appeared to cause more limited expansion than mature dendritic cells did. Of the resting subsets, the one holding the most alloreactive TCR clonotypes was memory CD8+ T cells. Sequencing was done in only a couple of subjects, and the authors reported considerable heterogeneity between individuals in the alloreactive memory CD8+ T cell pool.

The junction shows trimming of 2 bases on V and 1 base on J, plus 9 bases between the germline ends. CDR1 and CDR2 are read off the germline V gene as SGHAT and FQNNGV. The CDR3 starts with the cysteine, ends with the phenylalanine, and has 14 residues. The retained sequence is limited to the CDR3, 42 bases, with the frame set at the first base. Sorted T cell subsets were CFSE-labeled and co-cultured for about five days with allogeneic regulatory or mature dendritic cells at a 1:10 DC:T ratio. FACS was used to sort CD4+ or CD8+ cells into naive T cells, defined as CD45RA+, and memory T cells, defined as CD45RO+. The T cells used for TCR sequencing were obtained from two healthy control subjects. Genomic DNA was extracted with the Qiagen DNeasy Blood & Tissue Kit.

This clonotype was obtained from a human donor in good health. This receptor chain uses TRBV11-2 and TRBJ2-7; the D gene is possibly TRBD2, with 6 bases matching. Sequenced material: naive CD4+ T cells from blood cultured with regulatory dendritic cells. What this sample's cell subset or site label stands for: CD45RA+ naive T cells. CDR3 region: CASSLFLASYEQYF. The DNA sequence is given as TGTGCCAGCAGCTTATTCCTAGCGTCCTACGAGCAGTACTTC.